This TCR beta chain comes out of a study of blood T cell repertoires in COVID-19. Generated by immunoSEQ multiplex PCR, the TCRdb table keeps only in-frame clones and is missing some. The sample includes nearly 200,000 clones, just under 85% of them seen just once. V was pared by 3 bases and J by 0 bases, with 10 bases between. CDR1 is SGHNT, CDR2 YYREEE, per germline (reference sequence). There are 14 residues in the CDR3. This sequence was found in a human donor with acute or convalescent COVID-19. The donor label of this sample is uncertain. The chain recombines TRBV5-4 with TRBJ2-7; weak D call: TRBD2 (5 bases). Sequencing was done on a sample of peripheral blood. CDR3 sequence reads: CASSSERFSYEQYF. The CDR3 nucleotides read TGTGCCAGCAGCTCGGAGCGGTTCTCCTACGAGCAGTACTTC.